These 27 T cell receptor beta chains originate from one sample sequenced in a study of T-cell reconstitution after alpha-beta-depleted transplantation in children. Unique molecular identifiers tagged the TCRbeta library. TCRdb re-analysed the PCR reads in MiXCR, keeping a single row per CDR3 protein. The table has approximately 83,000 distinct CDR3 sequences, 7.5% to 9.5% seen once. The sequencing here drew on PBMCs from the stem cell graft donor, taken from the stem cell graft. The receptor set was obtained from a human donor who donated a stem cell graft to a child with congenital amegakaryocytic thrombocytopenia.

The chain employs TRBV4-2 and TRBJ1-1, with 11 bases fitting TRBD1. V shed 4 bases, J shed 2 bases, and the junction held 9 bases outside the gene matches. Germline V lookup: CDR1 LGHNA, CDR2 YNFKEQ. The CDR3 has 17 residues. The CDR3 is CASSPGQGASENTEAFF. As DNA, the CDR3 is TGTGCCAGCAGCCCCGGACAGGGGGCTTCTGAAAACACTGAAGCTTTCTTT.

This clonotype was seen at least ten times. The V gene is TRBV19, the J gene TRBJ2-3; possible D gene TRBD2, 7 bases. Germline values: CDR1 LNHDA, CDR2 SQIVND (reference sequence). This CDR3 spans 17 amino acids. The V end was cut by 4 bases, the J end by 1 base, with 18 bases between. The CDR3 loop is CASSKGIGGPGTDTQYF. CDR3 bases: TGTGCCAGTAGTAAGGGCATCGGGGGGCCAGGCACAGATACGCAGTATTTT.

The table lists this clonotype with many counts. This chain joins TRBV29-1 and TRBJ1-4, with 9 bases matching TRBD1. The CDR3 is made up of 12 amino acids. Trimming removed 7 bases from V and 7 bases from J; junction bases left unmatched: 4. Per germline, CDR1 SQVTM and CDR2 ANQGSEA. The CDR3 DNA is TGCAGCGGTTCACAGGGGGCTGAAAAACTGTTTTTT. It specifies CSGSQGAEKLFF.

Ten or more counts support this clonotype. The rearrangement uses TRBV20-1 and TRBJ1-2, with D perhaps TRBD1 (6 bases). The CDR3 covers 13 residues. Germline CDR1 is DFQATT and CDR2 is SNEGSKA (reference sequence). Trimming shortened V by 7 bases and J by 2 bases, and 14 bases separated the two germline ends. The CDR3 reads CSVIRGTNYGYTF. CDR3 coding DNA: TGCAGTGTCATTAGGGGGACAAACTATGGCTACACCTTC.

The chain is built from TRBV5-1 and TRBJ2-5; D is ambiguous. Germline CDR1 SGHRS, CDR2 YFSETQ. The CDR3 is 16 amino acids. V was pared by 0 bases and J by 4 bases, with 16 bases between. CDR3 sequence reads: CASSLAKKGEGETQYF. The CDR3 region has the DNA TGCGCCAGCAGCTTGGCCAAAAAGGGTGAAGGAGAGACCCAGTACTTC.

This clonotype was counted ten times or more. The chain uses TRBV5-1 and TRBJ2-1; no reliable D call. This CDR3 has 14 residues. CDR1 SGHRS and CDR2 YFSETQ come from the germline V gene. V lost 4 bases and J 2 bases, leaving 10 bases between the germline ends. CDR3 amino acids: CASSRSGPYNEQFF. CDR3 DNA: TGCGCCAGCAGCCGATCCGGGCCCTACAATGAGCAGTTCTTC.

This clonotype was seen ten or more times. This chain links TRBV2 with TRBJ2-3, with D maybe TRBD1 (5 bases). Germline V gives CDR1 SNHLY, CDR2 FYNNEI. V was trimmed by 4 bases and J by 3 bases, leaving 11 bases between them. The CDR3 is 14 residues long. CDR3 bases: TGTGCCAGCAGTGTACAGGTTCCTACAGATACGCAGTATTTT. Translating gives CASSVQVPTDTQYF.

Many counts were recorded for this clonotype. This sequence joins TRBV5-1 and TRBJ1-2; 10 nucleotides line up with TRBD1. With V trimmed by 5 bases and J by 6 bases, 10 bases remained unmatched. Looked up from germline, CDR1 is SGHRS and CDR2 is YFSETQ. The CDR3 has 15 residues. CDR3 in DNA: TGCGCCAGCAGACGTCAACCAGGACAGGGGGATGGCTACACCTTC. Amino acids: CASRRQPGQGDGYTF.

There are many counts of this clonotype. V and J are TRBV28 and TRBJ2-6, with TRBD1 matching 7 bases. Trimming cost V 10 bases and J 0 bases; bases outside gene matches: 12. There are 17 residues in the CDR3. Germline CDR1 and CDR2: MDHEN and SYDVKM. DNA of the CDR3: TGTGCCATATCCGGGACAGAAACTTTCTCTGGGGCCAACGTCCTGACTTTC. Translated, it gives CAISGTETFSGANVLTF.

There are many counts of this clonotype. This sequence joins TRBV5-1 and TRBJ1-1; a possible D gene is TRBD1 (6 bases). The CDR3 has 15 residues. V lost 0 bases and J lost 4, with 13 bases in between. CDR1 is SGHRS, CDR2 YFSETQ, per germline. CDR3 DNA: TGCGCCAGCAGCTTGGCACAGGGTGTACCCACTGAAGCTTTCTTT. This translates into CASSLAQGVPTEAFF.

This clonotype showed up just a few times. This chain uses TRBV5-1 with TRBJ2-1; TRBD2 agrees at 9 bases. Germline V gene lookup returns CDR1 SGHRS and CDR2 YFSETQ. V was pared by 4 bases and J by 8 bases, with 10 bases of the junction left unmatched. This CDR3 spans 15 amino acids. The CDR3 sequence is CASSPRGGGAYEQFF. The CDR3 nucleotides read TGCGCCAGCAGCCCAAGGGGCGGGGGGGCCTATGAGCAGTTCTTC.

In this sample, this clonotype turned up many times. This rearrangement joins TRBV12-3 or TRBV12-4 to TRBJ2-2, with 9 bases fitting TRBD2. V was clipped by 7 bases and J by 5 bases; unmatched bases: 8. The CDR3 is 15 amino acids. The CDR3 here is CASTQATSGTGELFF. CDR3 in DNA: TGTGCCAGCACCCAGGCTACTAGCGGGACCGGGGAGCTGTTTTTT.

In its sample, this clonotype was seen many times. The rearrangement joins TRBV20-1 to TRBJ1-5; 9 nucleotides agree with TRBD1. The germline CDR1 and CDR2 sequences are DFQATT and SNEGSKA (reference sequence). Trimming cost V 6 bases and J 7 bases; bases outside gene matches: 7. This CDR3 is built from 13 residues. Here the CDR3 reads CSARTGDGQPQHF. In DNA, the CDR3 is TGCAGTGCCCGGACAGGGGATGGGCAGCCCCAGCATTTT.

This clonotype has just a few counts. The gene calls are TRBV12-3 or TRBV12-4 and TRBJ1-1, with D possibly being TRBD1 (5 bases). V dropped 8 bases and J dropped 2 bases, with 18 bases sitting between them. CDR3 size: 15 residues. The DNA of the CDR3 is TGTGCCAGCTCTTTCCGAGGGGCTGGTAACACTGAAGCTTTCTTT. This translates into CASSFRGAGNTEAFF.

This chain links TRBV3-1 with TRBJ2-7, with 13 bases lining up with TRBD2. CDR3 length: 17 amino acids. V shed 1 base and J 11 bases; nucleotides not matched to a gene: 14. The germline V gene encodes CDR1 LGHDT and CDR2 YNNKEL (reference sequence). The CDR3 DNA is TGTGCCAGCAGCCAAGGGAGACTAGCGGGGGGCCTCTCTGTGGAGTACTTC. This codes for CASSQGRLAGGLSVEYF.

This clonotype appeared many times. The V and J genes are TRBV5-1 and TRBJ1-1; no clear D. V lost 0 bases, J lost 0 bases, and 12 bases lay in between. The CDR3 runs to 16 residues. The V gene's germline CDR1 is SGHRS and CDR2 YFSETQ. CDR3 sequence reads: CASSLDPQNMNTEAFF. The CDR3 DNA follows: TGCGCCAGCAGCTTGGACCCACAGAACATGAACACTGAAGCTTTCTTT.

There are many counts of this clonotype. This chain's CDR3 is CASSLVGGTDTQYF. DNA for the CDR3: TGTGCCAGCAGCTTAGTTGGCGGCACAGATACGCAGTATTTT. This rearrangement joins TRBV7-9 to TRBJ2-3; D is ambiguous. Trimming removed 1 base at V and 1 base at J, with 6 bases between. CDR1 SEHNR and CDR2 FQNEAQ come from the germline V gene (reference sequence). The CDR3 sequence is 14 residues long.

This clonotype appeared a few times. The chain combines TRBV11-1 with TRBJ2-3, with 12 bases fitting TRBD1. The germline V gene has CDR1 SGHAT and CDR2 FQDESV (reference sequence). This CDR3 is built from 18 residues. V gave up 7 bases and J gave up 4 bases; unmatched junction bases: 15. CDR3 region: CASKKDPRDRGRSDTQYF. For the CDR3, the DNA is TGTGCCAGCAAGAAAGATCCCCGGGACAGGGGGCGCTCAGATACGCAGTATTTT. The complete variable domain, with remaining parts taken from reference TRBV11-1 and TRBJ2-3, reads EAEVAQSPRYKITEKSQAVAFWCDPISGHATLYWYRQILGQGPELLVQFQDESVVDDSQLPKDRFSAERLKGVDSTLKIQPAELGDSAMYLCASKKDPRDRGRSDTQYFGPGTRLTVL.

The sample holds many counts of this clonotype. The chain carries TRBV4-2 and TRBJ1-2, with a tentative D call TRBD1 (5 bases). Germline lookup yields CDR1 LGHNA and CDR2 YNFKEQ. The V and J ends lost 4 bases and 8 bases respectively, with 20 bases between them. This CDR3 contains 15 residues. The chain's CDR3 is CASSRASSGLDGYTF. CDR3 nucleotides: TGTGCCAGCAGCCGCGCATCCTCGGGGCTTGACGGCTACACCTTC.

There are many counts of this clonotype. The V and J genes are TRBV6-1 and TRBJ1-6; TRBD1 matches 10 bases. The trim removed 7 bases at V and 8 bases at J, leaving 5 bases unmatched. Germline values: CDR1 MNHNS, CDR2 SASEGT. The CDR3 is 14 amino acids. CDR3 DNA: TGTGCCAGCACCCTAGGGACAGGGGATTCACCCCTCCACTTT. Translating it yields CASTLGTGDSPLHF.

In this sample, this clonotype turned up many times. This rearrangement joins TRBV12-3 or TRBV12-4 to TRBJ1-5; 9 bases fit TRBD1. After removal of 6 bases from V and 2 bases from J, the junction contained 8 bases not matched to a gene. The CDR3 sequence is 16 residues long. The CDR3 region is CASSLDRGDGNQPQHF. CDR3 DNA sequence: TGTGCCAGCAGCCTAGACAGGGGGGATGGCAATCAGCCCCAGCATTTT.

This clonotype was observed many times. The chain has TRBV27 and TRBJ1-1, with D hard to call. Germline CDR1 reads MNHEY; CDR2 reads SMNVEV (reference sequence). This CDR3 is built from 15 residues. The V and J ends lost 0 bases and 6 bases respectively, with 14 bases between them. The CDR3 spells CASSLSVWASSEAFF. The CDR3, as DNA: TGTGCCAGCAGTTTATCAGTATGGGCATCATCTGAAGCTTTCTTT.

This clonotype was counted at least ten times. The chain employs TRBV27 and TRBJ2-3; TRBD2 matches 12 bases. The CDR3 sequence is 15 residues long. With 7 bases clipped from V and 5 bases from J, the junction kept 7 bases outside the gene matches. Germline CDR1 MNHEY, CDR2 SMNVEV (reference sequence). The CDR3 sequence: CASTTSGSGRDTQYF. The CDR3 nucleotides are TGTGCCAGCACGACTAGCGGGAGTGGGAGAGATACGCAGTATTTT.

This clonotype was observed at least ten times. The J gene is TRBJ2-7, the V gene TRBV6-5; 11 nucleotides line up with TRBD1. V lost 6 bases to trimming and J lost 5 bases; unmatched junction nucleotides: 9. This CDR3 is built from 15 residues. Germline V gene lookup returns CDR1 MNHEY and CDR2 SVGAGI. The CDR3 loop reads CASRSPGTGGHEQYF. DNA for the CDR3: TGTGCCAGCAGGTCCCCCGGGACAGGGGGTCACGAGCAGTACTTC.

In its sample, this clonotype was seen many times. The chain recombines TRBV7-3 with TRBJ1-1, with D tentatively TRBD1 (5 bases). This CDR3 has 14 amino acids. CDR1 is SGHTA and CDR2 is FQGTGA in the germline V gene. Trimming took off 2 bases at V and 5 bases at J, with 12 bases between the two ends. The CDR3 sequence is CASSLAPGGTEAFF. CDR3 bases: TGTGCCAGCAGCTTAGCCCCGGGGGGAACTGAAGCTTTCTTT.

This clonotype was recorded many times. The chain joins TRBV6-1 to TRBJ1-2; D not resolved. The germline V and J ends were trimmed by 6 bases and 4 bases, with 15 bases remaining between them. The CDR3 contains 14 residues. Germline CDR1 reads MNHNS; CDR2 reads SASEGT. The CDR3: CASRPTGRPYGYTF. The CDR3 region has the DNA TGTGCCAGCAGGCCCACCGGCAGACCCTATGGCTACACCTTC.

This clonotype was detected a few times. The chain recombines TRBV4-1 with TRBJ1-2, with D possibly TRBD1 on 6 matching bases. Germline V gene lookup returns CDR1 MGHRA and CDR2 YSYEKL. This CDR3 spans 14 amino acids. With 1 base removed from V and 6 bases from J, the gap between germline ends came to 12 bases. CDR3 bases: TGCGCCAGCAGCCAAGCTGGACAGACAAATGGCTACACCTTC. This translates into CASSQAGQTNGYTF.